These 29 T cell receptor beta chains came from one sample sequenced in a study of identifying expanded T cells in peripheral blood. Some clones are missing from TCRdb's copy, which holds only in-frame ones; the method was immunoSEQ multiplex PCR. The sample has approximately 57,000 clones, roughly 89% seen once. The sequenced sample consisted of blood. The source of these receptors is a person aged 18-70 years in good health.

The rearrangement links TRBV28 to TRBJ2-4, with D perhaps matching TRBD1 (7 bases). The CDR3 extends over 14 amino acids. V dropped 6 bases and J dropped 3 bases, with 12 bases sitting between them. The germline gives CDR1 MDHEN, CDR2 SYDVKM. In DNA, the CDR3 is TGTGCCAGCAGCAGGGGGGTTCTCAAAAACATTCAGTACTTC. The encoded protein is CASSRGVLKNIQYF. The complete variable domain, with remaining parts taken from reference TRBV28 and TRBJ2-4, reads DVKVTQSSRYLVKRTGEKVFLECVQDMDHENMFWYRQDPGLGLRLIYFSYDVKMKEKGDIPEGYSVSREKKERFSLILESASTNQTSMYLCASSRGVLKNIQYFGAGTRLSVL.

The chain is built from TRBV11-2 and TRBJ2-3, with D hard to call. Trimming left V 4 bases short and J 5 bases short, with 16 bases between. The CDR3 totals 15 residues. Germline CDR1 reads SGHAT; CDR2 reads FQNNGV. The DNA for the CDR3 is TGTGCCAGCAGCTCTAGTGATGGGTTGGGAGATACGCAGTATTTT. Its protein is CASSSSDGLGDTQYF.

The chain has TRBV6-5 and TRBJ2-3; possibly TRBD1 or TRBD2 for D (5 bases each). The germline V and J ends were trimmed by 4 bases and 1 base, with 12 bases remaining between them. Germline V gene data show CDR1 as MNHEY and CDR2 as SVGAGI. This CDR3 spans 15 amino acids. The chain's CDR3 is CASSSPGRGTDTQYF. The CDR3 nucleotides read TGTGCCAGCAGTTCACCGGGACGGGGCACAGATACGCAGTATTTT.

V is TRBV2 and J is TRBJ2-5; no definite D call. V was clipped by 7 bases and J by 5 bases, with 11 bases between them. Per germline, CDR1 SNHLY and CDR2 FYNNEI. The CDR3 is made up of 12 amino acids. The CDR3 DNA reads TGTGCCAGCAAAAGTTACGTGGAGACCCAGTACTTC. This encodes CASKSYVETQYF.

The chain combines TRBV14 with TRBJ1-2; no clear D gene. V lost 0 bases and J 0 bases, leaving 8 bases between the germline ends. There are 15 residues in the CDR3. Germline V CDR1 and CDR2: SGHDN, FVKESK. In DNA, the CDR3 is TGTGCCAGCAGCCAAGACCGGGTCGCTAACTATGGCTACACCTTC. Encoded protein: CASSQDRVANYGYTF.

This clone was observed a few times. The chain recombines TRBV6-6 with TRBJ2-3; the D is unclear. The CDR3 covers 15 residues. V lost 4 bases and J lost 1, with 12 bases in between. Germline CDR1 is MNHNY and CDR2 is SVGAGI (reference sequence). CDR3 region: CASSLPGQGTDTQYF. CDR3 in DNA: TGTGCCAGCAGTTTACCGGGCCAAGGCACAGATACGCAGTATTTT.

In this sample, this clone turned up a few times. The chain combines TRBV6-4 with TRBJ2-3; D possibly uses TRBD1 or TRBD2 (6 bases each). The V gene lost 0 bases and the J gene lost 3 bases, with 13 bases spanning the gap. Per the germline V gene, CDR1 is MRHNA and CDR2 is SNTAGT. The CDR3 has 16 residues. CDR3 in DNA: TGTGCCAGCAGTGACTCGAGTCAGGGGACTACAGATACGCAGTATTTT. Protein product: CASSDSSQGTTDTQYF.

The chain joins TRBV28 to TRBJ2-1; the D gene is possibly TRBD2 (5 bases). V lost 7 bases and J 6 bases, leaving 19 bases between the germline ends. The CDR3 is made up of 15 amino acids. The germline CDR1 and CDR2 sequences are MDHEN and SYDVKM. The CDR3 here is CASMAPWELRNEQFF. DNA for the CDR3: TGTGCCAGCATGGCCCCGTGGGAGCTTCGCAATGAGCAGTTCTTC.

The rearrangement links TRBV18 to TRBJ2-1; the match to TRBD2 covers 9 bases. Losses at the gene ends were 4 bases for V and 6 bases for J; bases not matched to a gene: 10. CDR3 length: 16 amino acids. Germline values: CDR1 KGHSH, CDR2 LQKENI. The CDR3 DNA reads TGTGCCAGCTCACTATGGGCGGGGGGGCCCCTCAATGAGCAGTTCTTC. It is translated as CASSLWAGGPLNEQFF. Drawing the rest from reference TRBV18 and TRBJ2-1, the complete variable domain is NAGVMQNPRHLVRRRGQEARLRCSPMKGHSHVYWYRQLPEEGLKFMVYLQKENIIDESGMPKERFSAEFPKEGPSILRIQQVVRGDSAAYFCASSLWAGGPLNEQFFGPGTRLTVL.

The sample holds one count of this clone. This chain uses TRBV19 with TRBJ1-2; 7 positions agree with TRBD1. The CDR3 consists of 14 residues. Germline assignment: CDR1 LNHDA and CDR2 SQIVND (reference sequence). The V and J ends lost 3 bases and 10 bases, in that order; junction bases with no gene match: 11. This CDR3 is CASSIKGTGADYTF. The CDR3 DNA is TGTGCCAGTAGTATCAAAGGAACAGGGGCGGACTACACCTTC. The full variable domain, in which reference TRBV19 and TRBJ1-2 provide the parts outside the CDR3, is DGGITQSPKYLFRKEGQNVTLSCEQNLNHDAMYWYRQDPGQGLRLIYYSQIVNDFQKGDIAEGYSVSREKKESFPLTVTSAQKNPTAFYLCASSIKGTGADYTFGSGTRLTVV.

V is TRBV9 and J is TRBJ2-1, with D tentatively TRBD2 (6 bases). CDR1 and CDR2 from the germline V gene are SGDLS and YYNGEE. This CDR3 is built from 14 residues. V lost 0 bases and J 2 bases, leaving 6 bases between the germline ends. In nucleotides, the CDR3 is TGTGCCAGCAGCGTAGGACTAGCCTACAATGAGCAGTTCTTC. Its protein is CASSVGLAYNEQFF.

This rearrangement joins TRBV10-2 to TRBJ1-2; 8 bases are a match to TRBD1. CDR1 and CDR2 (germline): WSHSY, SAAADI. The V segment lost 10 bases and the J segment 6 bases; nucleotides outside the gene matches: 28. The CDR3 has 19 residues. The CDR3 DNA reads TGCGCCATAAACCGAGGCAGTGGGACAGGTCCTAATCGCGCGGATGGCTACACCTTC. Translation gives CAINRGSGTGPNRADGYTF.

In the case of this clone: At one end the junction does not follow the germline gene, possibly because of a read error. The CDR3 DNA reads TGTGCCAGCTCGCCACCAGCGGGAGGTGTAGAGACCCAGTACTTC. This translates into CASSPPAGGVETQYF. V usage is TRBV18 and J usage is TRBJ2-5; 9 nucleotides line up with TRBD2. Germline values: CDR1 KGHSH, CDR2 LQKENI. CDR3 length: 15 amino acids.

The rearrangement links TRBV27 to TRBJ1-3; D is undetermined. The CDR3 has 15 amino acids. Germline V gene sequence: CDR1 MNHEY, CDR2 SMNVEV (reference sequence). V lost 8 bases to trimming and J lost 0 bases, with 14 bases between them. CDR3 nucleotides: TGTGCCAGCGGAGCCCTAGGAAGCTCTGGAAACACCATATATTTT. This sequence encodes CASGALGSSGNTIYF.

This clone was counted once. CDR3 nucleotide sequence: TGCAGCGTTGAGGGGGGGCTGGGTGAAAAACTGTTTTTT. Protein product: CSVEGGLGEKLFF. The genes are TRBV29-1 and TRBJ1-4, with a tentative D call TRBD1 (6 bases). The germline gives CDR1 SQVTM, CDR2 ANQGSEA. V was trimmed by 3 bases and J by 7 bases, leaving 12 bases between them. The CDR3 is 13 residues long.

CDR3 sequence reads: CASSLVTGSRVYEQYF. The CDR3 DNA reads TGTGCCAGCAGCTTAGTCACAGGCAGTCGGGTGTACGAGCAGTACTTC. The gene calls are TRBV5-6 and TRBJ2-7, with D maybe TRBD1 (5 bases). Per the germline V gene, CDR1 is SGHDT and CDR2 is YYEEEE. This CDR3 comprises 16 residues. Trimming left V 2 bases short and J 4 bases short, with 19 bases between.

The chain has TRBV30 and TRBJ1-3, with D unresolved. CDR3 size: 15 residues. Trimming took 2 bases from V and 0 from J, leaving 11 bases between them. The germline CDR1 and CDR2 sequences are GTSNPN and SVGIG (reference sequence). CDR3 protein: CAWSRTGNSGNTIYF. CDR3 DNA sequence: TGTGCCTGGAGTAGGACGGGGAACTCTGGAAACACCATATATTTT.

The CDR3 nucleotides are TGTGCCAGCAGTTTTAATGCGGGAGGACCCTACAATGAGCAGTTCTTC. This encodes CASSFNAGGPYNEQFF. V is TRBV6-5 and J is TRBJ2-1, with TRBD2 identical over 8 bases. CDR1 MNHEY and CDR2 SVGAGI come from the germline V gene. Trimming at V came to 4 bases and at J to 2 bases, leaving 7 bases not matched to a gene. CDR3 length equals 16 residues.

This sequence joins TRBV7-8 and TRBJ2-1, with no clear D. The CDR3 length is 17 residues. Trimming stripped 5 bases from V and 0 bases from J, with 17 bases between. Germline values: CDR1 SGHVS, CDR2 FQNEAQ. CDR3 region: CASSLRTPYSSYNEQFF. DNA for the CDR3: TGTGCCAGCAGCCTCCGGACCCCGTACAGCTCCTACAATGAGCAGTTCTTC.

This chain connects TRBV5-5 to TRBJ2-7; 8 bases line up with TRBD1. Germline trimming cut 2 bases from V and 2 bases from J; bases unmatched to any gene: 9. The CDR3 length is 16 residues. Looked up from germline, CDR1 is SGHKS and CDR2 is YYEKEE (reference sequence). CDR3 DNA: TGTGCCAGCAGCTTCTCCGGGACAGGTAACACCTACGAGCAGTACTTC. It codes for CASSFSGTGNTYEQYF.

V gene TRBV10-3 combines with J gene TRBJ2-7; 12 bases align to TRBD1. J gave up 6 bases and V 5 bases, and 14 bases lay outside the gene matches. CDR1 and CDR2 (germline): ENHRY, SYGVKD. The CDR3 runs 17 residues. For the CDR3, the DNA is TGTGCCATCAGTTTCCAACCACCGGGACAGGGGGCGGGCGAGCAGTACTTC. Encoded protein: CAISFQPPGQGAGEQYF.

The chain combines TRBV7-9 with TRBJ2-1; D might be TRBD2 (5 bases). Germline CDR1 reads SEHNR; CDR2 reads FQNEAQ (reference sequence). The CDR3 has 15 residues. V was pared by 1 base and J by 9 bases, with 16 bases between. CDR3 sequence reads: CASSLVWERPGEQFF. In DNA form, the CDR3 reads TGTGCCAGCAGCTTAGTTTGGGAGAGACCCGGTGAGCAGTTCTTC.

CDR3 amino acids: CASSLQGRFHEQYF. Written as DNA, the CDR3 is TGTGCCAGCAGTTTACAGGGAAGGTTCCACGAGCAGTACTTC. V gene TRBV27 combines with J gene TRBJ2-7, with D perhaps TRBD1 (5 bases). CDR1 is MNHEY and CDR2 is SMNVEV in the germline V gene (reference sequence). Trimming left V 2 bases short and J 5 bases short, with 13 bases between. The CDR3 is 14 amino acids.

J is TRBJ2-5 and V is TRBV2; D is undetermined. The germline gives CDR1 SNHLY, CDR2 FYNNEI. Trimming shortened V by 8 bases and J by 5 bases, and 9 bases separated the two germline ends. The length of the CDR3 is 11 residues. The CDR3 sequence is CASSVFETQYF. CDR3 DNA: TGTGCCAGCTCCGTGTTTGAGACCCAGTACTTC. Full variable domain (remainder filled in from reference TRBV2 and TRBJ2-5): EPEVTQTPSHQVTQMGQEVILRCVPISNHLYFYWYRQILGQKVEFLVSFYNNEISEKSEIFDDQFSVERPDGSNFTLKIRSTKLEDSAMYFCASSVFETQYFGPGTRLLVL.

In nucleotides, the CDR3 is TGTGCCAGCAGTGGACCGGGACAGGGCAATCAGCCCCAGCATTTT. It encodes CASSGPGQGNQPQHF. The rearrangement links TRBV6-1 to TRBJ1-5; 8 nucleotides match TRBD1. Trimming at V came to 4 bases and at J to 2 bases, leaving 4 bases not matched to a gene. The CDR3 consists of 15 residues. Germline assignment: CDR1 MNHNS and CDR2 SASEGT.

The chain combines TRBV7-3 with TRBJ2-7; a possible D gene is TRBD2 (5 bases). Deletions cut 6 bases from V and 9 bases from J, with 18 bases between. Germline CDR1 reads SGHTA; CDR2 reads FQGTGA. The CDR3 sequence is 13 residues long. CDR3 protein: CASRPRHAGGQYF. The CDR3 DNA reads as TGTGCCAGCAGACCTCGACATGCGGGTGGGCAGTACTTC.

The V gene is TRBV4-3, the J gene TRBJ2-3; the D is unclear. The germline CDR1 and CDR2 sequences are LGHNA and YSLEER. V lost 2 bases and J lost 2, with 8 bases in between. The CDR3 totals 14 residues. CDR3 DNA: TGCGCCAGCAGCCAAATGCGAATCACAGATACGCAGTATTTT. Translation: CASSQMRITDTQYF.

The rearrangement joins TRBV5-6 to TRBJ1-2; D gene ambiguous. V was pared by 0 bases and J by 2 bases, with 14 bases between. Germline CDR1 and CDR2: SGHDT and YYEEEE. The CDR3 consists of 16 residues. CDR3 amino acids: CASSLAREGGNYGYTF. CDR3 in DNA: TGTGCCAGCAGCTTGGCGAGGGAGGGCGGGAACTATGGCTACACCTTC.

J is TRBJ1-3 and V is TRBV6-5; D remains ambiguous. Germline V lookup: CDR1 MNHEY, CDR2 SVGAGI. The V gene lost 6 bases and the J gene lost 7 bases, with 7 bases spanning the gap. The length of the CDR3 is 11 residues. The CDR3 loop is CASSHGNTIYF. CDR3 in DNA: TGTGCCAGCAGCCACGGTAACACCATATATTTT.